The 17 T cell receptor beta chains below all came from one sample that was sequenced in a study of shared clonotypes between healthy human individuals. Generated by immunoSEQ multiplex PCR, the TCRdb table keeps only in-frame clones and is missing some. The table records roughly 1 million clones, approximately 72% of them present only once. Sequencing used memory CD4+ T cells sorted from blood. Subset given: CD45RA-negative fraction. These TCRs come from a man aged 18-30 years in good health.

The chain combines TRBV11-2 with TRBJ1-4; a possible D gene is TRBD1 (5 bases). The CDR3 has 14 amino acids. The germline gives CDR1 SGHAT, CDR2 FQNNGV. With 5 bases removed from V and 7 bases from J, the gap between germline ends came to 14 bases. CDR3 loop: CASSVRGGGEKLFF. Here the CDR3 DNA reads TGTGCCAGCAGCGTAAGGGGTGGGGGTGAAAAACTGTTTTTT.

The rearrangement joins TRBV5-1 to TRBJ1-2, with 8 nucleotides matching TRBD1. CDR1 is SGHRS, CDR2 YFSETQ, per germline. CDR3 size: 17 residues. V lost 4 bases and J lost 6; bases outside the gene matches: 17. The DNA of the CDR3 is TGCGCCAGCAGCCGGGGTTCGACAGGGGCGACTTACGATGGCTACACCTTC. It is translated as CASSRGSTGATYDGYTF.

CDR3 bases: TGTGCCAGCAGCAATTTTGGGGAAGATTGCTCACCCCTCCACTTT. It yields the protein CASSNFGEDCSPLHF. The chain couples TRBV21-1 to TRBJ1-6. TRBV21-1 is labeled a pseudogene. This CDR3 is 15 amino acids long.

The V gene is TRBV5-1, the J gene TRBJ2-3; 7 bases are a match to TRBD1. After removal of 2 bases from V and 1 base from J, the junction contained 4 bases not matched to a gene. CDR1 and CDR2 from the germline V gene are SGHRS and YFSETQ. The CDR3 is 15 amino acids. The CDR3 DNA follows: TGCGCCAGCAGCTTTAGAGGGGGCGGCACAGATACGCAGTATTTT. Residues: CASSFRGGGTDTQYF.

This clone has only one observation. The chain couples TRBV7-9 to TRBJ2-5, with D perhaps matching TRBD1 or TRBD2 (9 bases each). The germline gives CDR1 SEHNR, CDR2 FQNEAQ (reference sequence). The CDR3 is 15 residues long. The V end lost 2 bases, the J end lost 7 bases, and 17 bases lay between the germline ends. As DNA, the CDR3 is TGTGCCAGCAGCTTATCAGCGGGGGGACAGGGGACCCAGTACTTC. Protein product: CASSLSAGGQGTQYF.

V is TRBV7-2 and J is TRBJ1-5; 7 bases are a match to TRBD1. Germline V gene lookup returns CDR1 SGHTA and CDR2 FQGNSA. The CDR3 sequence is 15 residues long. After removal of 2 bases from V and 4 bases from J, the junction contained 5 bases not matched to a gene. The DNA for the CDR3 is TGTGCCAGCAGCTTACCCGGGACAGTGAATCAGCCCCAGCATTTT. Translating gives CASSLPGTVNQPQHF.

V is TRBV7-8 and J is TRBJ2-5, with D perhaps matching TRBD2 (5 bases). Germline CDR1 and CDR2: SGHVS and FQNEAQ. Trimming cost V 5 bases and J 7 bases, with 23 bases left between them. This CDR3 has 16 amino acids. The CDR3 here is CASSPQAGLPGGTQYF. The CDR3 DNA sequence: TGTGCCAGCAGCCCCCAGGCCGGACTCCCCGGAGGGACCCAGTACTTC.

J is TRBJ2-7 and V is TRBV29-1, with 7 bases matching TRBD2. The trim removed 5 bases at V and 4 bases at J, leaving 14 bases unmatched. The germline CDR1 and CDR2 sequences are SQVTM and ANQGSEA. The CDR3 has 15 amino acids. The CDR3 bases are TGCAGCGTTTTTGGGAACCGAGCGGGGATATACGAGCAGTACTTC. Translating it yields CSVFGNRAGIYEQYF.

The chain links TRBV11-2 to TRBJ2-5, with TRBD2 identical over 15 bases. Germline V CDR1 and CDR2: SGHAT, FQNNGV. The CDR3 contains 17 residues. V dropped 4 bases and J dropped 5; count of bases not matched to a gene: 8. This chain's CDR3 is CASSSRTSGGAKETQYF. The CDR3 nucleotides are TGTGCCAGCAGCTCCCGGACTAGCGGGGGGGCCAAGGAGACCCAGTACTTC.

The chain joins TRBV10-3 to TRBJ1-6; 7 positions agree with TRBD1. With V trimmed by 6 bases and J by 5 bases, 4 bases remained unmatched. CDR1 is ENHRY, CDR2 SYGVKD, per germline. The CDR3 contains 14 residues. Here the CDR3 reads CAISLDRDNSPLHF. As DNA, the CDR3 is TGTGCCATCAGCTTAGACAGGGATAATTCACCCCTCCACTTT.

This CDR3 reads CASSLGDTFNEKLFF. The CDR3 DNA sequence: TGTGCCAGCAGCTTGGGCGACACCTTTAATGAAAAACTGTTTTTT. V usage is TRBV7-2 and J usage is TRBJ1-4, with unresolved D. The CDR3 length is 15 residues. With 3 bases removed from V and 4 bases from J, the gap between germline ends came to 12 bases. CDR1 is SGHTA, CDR2 FQGNSA, per germline. The entire variable domain, with the rest obtained from reference TRBV7-2 and TRBJ1-4, is as follows: GAGVSQSPSNKVTEKGKDVELRCDPISGHTALYWYRQSLGQGLEFLIYFQGNSAPDKSGLPSDRFSAERTGGSVSTLTIQRTQQEDSAVYLCASSLGDTFNEKLFFGSGTQLSVL.

Concerning this clone: The same CDR3 arises from other DNA sequences in this sample as well. The chain has TRBV6-5 and TRBJ2-7, with D unresolved. V was pared by 2 bases and J by 2 bases, with 7 bases between. The CDR3 consists of 13 residues. The germline V gene has CDR1 MNHEY and CDR2 SVGAGI. The CDR3 region is CASSYPGTYEQYF. The CDR3 DNA reads TGTGCCAGCAGTTACCCAGGAACCTACGAGCAGTACTTC.

The genes are TRBV5-1 and TRBJ2-5; 9 bases agree with TRBD2. Germline-derived CDR1 and CDR2 are SGHRS and YFSETQ. This CDR3 has 17 residues. V was pared by 6 bases and J by 9 bases, with 21 bases of the junction left unmatched. CDR3 residues: CASTPWGTSTSVGAQYF. The CDR3 nucleotides read TGCGCCAGCACCCCGTGGGGGACTAGCACCTCGGTCGGGGCCCAGTACTTC.

CDR3 nucleotide sequence: TGTGCCAGCAGCTTAATGAGAGGTAAAGGAGCCCCGTTCTTC. It encodes CASSLMRGKGAPFF. This chain links TRBV7-9 with TRBJ2-1; D remains ambiguous. From germline, CDR1 is SEHNR and CDR2 FQNEAQ (reference sequence). The V end was cut by 2 bases, the J end by 15 bases, with 20 bases between. This CDR3 comprises 14 residues.

For this clone: At one end, the junction sequence differs from germline, possibly due to a read error. The chain joins TRBV20-1 to TRBJ2-3, with 12 bases lining up with TRBD2. The CDR3 contains 11 residues. Germline loops: CDR1 DFQATT, CDR2 SNEGSKA (reference sequence). The CDR3 coding sequence is TGCAGTGCCCTGGGACTAGCGGGCGTATCTTTT. Translation: CSALGLAGVSF.

The rearrangement links TRBV28 to TRBJ1-1; D is unresolved. The CDR3 loop spans 14 amino acids. Germline V CDR1 and CDR2: MDHEN, SYDVKM. Between the trimmed V and J ends, which lost 4 bases and 0 bases, there was a span of 9 bases. CDR3: CASSSAALNTEAFF. DNA for the CDR3: TGTGCCAGCAGTTCGGCCGCCTTGAACACTGAAGCTTTCTTT.

The CDR3 reads CASSQDPTSYNEQFF. CDR3 in DNA: TGTGCCAGCAGCCAGGACCCTACCTCCTACAATGAGCAGTTCTTC. The chain couples TRBV7-2 to TRBJ2-1; D unresolved. Trimming shortened V by 5 bases and J by 0 bases, and 11 bases separated the two germline ends. CDR3 length: 15 amino acids. Germline V gene sequence: CDR1 SGHTA, CDR2 FQGNSA.